Presented here are 13 T cell receptor beta chains from one specimen sequenced in a study of blood T cell repertoires in COVID-19. Assay used: immunoSEQ multiplex PCR; TCRdb lists only in-frame clones, some missing. This table holds 350,000 to 500,000 clones, over 75% found once. The material sequenced was PBMCs or T cells enriched from blood (not recorded which). These receptor sequences come from a woman younger than 30 who had been exposed to COVID-19.

The chain uses TRBV9 and TRBJ1-6; no definite D call. Per germline, CDR1 SGDLS and CDR2 YYNGEE. This CDR3 region has 16 residues. Trimming removed 0 bases from V and 8 bases from J, with 15 bases in between. For the CDR3, the DNA is TGTGCCAGCAGCGTAGGAGGTGTTGGGTATGATTCACCCCTCCACTTT. Protein product: CASSVGGVGYDSPLHF.

V usage is TRBV6-5 and J usage is TRBJ1-2; 7 bases fit TRBD1. The CDR3 extends over 14 amino acids. V shed 6 bases and J 5 bases; nucleotides not matched to a gene: 9. Germline V gene sequence: CDR1 MNHEY, CDR2 SVGAGI. The CDR3 region has the DNA TGTGCCAGCAGATTCGGACAGGAGTCGTATGGCTACACCTTC. It yields the protein CASRFGQESYGYTF.

The DNA of the CDR3 is TGTGCCAGCAGTGACGGGGTGGGGGCTTCACGCTCCTACAATGAGCAGTTCTTC. Its protein product is CASSDGVGASRSYNEQFF. The rearrangement joins TRBV2 to TRBJ2-1; D possibly corresponds to TRBD1 (6 bases). Germline V CDR1 and CDR2: SNHLY, FYNNEI. This CDR3 is built from 18 residues. With 3 bases removed from V and 0 bases from J, the gap between germline ends came to 18 bases.

The genes are TRBV6-5 and TRBJ2-2; perhaps TRBD2 as D (5 bases). Germline CDR1 reads MNHEY; CDR2 reads SVGAGI. This CDR3 comprises 15 residues. The V and J ends lost 8 bases and 1 base respectively, with 14 bases between them. CDR3 in amino acids: CASSSLGRNTGELFF. The DNA of the CDR3 is TGTGCCAGCTCGTCGTTAGGGAGGAACACCGGGGAGCTGTTTTTT.

The rearrangement uses TRBV7-2 and TRBJ2-3; maybe TRBD1 (5 bases). V was pared by 4 bases and J by 4 bases, with 12 bases between. Germline loops: CDR1 SGHTA, CDR2 FQGNSA. This CDR3 spans 14 amino acids. CDR3 nucleotides: TGTGCCAGCAGCTCCCACCTGACAGCAGATACGCAGTATTTT. As protein: CASSSHLTADTQYF.

The chain combines TRBV11-2 with TRBJ1-6; D ambiguous. The germline V and J ends were trimmed by 7 bases and 8 bases, with 12 bases remaining between them. Germline V lookup: CDR1 SGHAT, CDR2 FQNNGV. The CDR3 is 13 amino acids. Written as DNA, the CDR3 is TGTGCCAGCACCGCGGGTTTGGATTCACCCCTCCACTTT. It specifies CASTAGLDSPLHF.

To note about this clone: Different DNA sequences within this sample yield the same CDR3. The chain couples TRBV29-1 to TRBJ1-2; TRBD1 matches at 7 bases. Germline values: CDR1 SQVTM, CDR2 ANQGSEA. Losses at the gene ends were 5 bases for V and 0 bases for J; bases not matched to a gene: 3. The CDR3 sequence is 13 residues long. The CDR3 DNA reads TGCAGCGTTCGACAGGGAGCTAACTATGGCTACACCTTC. It is translated as CSVRQGANYGYTF.

V is TRBV28 and J is TRBJ2-7; D is unresolved. Trimming left V 2 bases short and J 0 bases short, with 14 bases between. Germline V lookup: CDR1 MDHEN, CDR2 SYDVKM. This CDR3 has 16 amino acids. Here the CDR3 reads CASSLTTGQDSYEQYF. CDR3 sequence (DNA): TGTGCCAGCAGTTTAACCACTGGGCAGGACTCCTACGAGCAGTACTTC.

Of note for this clone: Distinct nucleotide sequences in the sample also encode this CDR3. The rearrangement joins TRBV2 to TRBJ2-7, with a weak D call TRBD2 (6 bases). The V end lost 4 bases, the J end lost 1 base, and 8 bases lay between the germline ends. The CDR3 loop spans 13 amino acids. CDR1 SNHLY and CDR2 FYNNEI come from the germline V gene. CDR3 in DNA: TGTGCCAGCAGTGGGGGAGGATCCTACGAGCAGTACTTC. Residues: CASSGGGSYEQYF.

The V call is TRBV19, the J call TRBJ2-7; a possible D gene is TRBD1 (6 bases). Trimming stripped 7 bases from V and 9 bases from J, with 16 bases between. CDR1 is LNHDA and CDR2 is SQIVND in the germline V gene (reference sequence). CDR3 length: 12 residues. The CDR3 reads CASKFPTGGQYF. Here the CDR3 DNA reads TGTGCCAGTAAGTTCCCGACAGGCGGGCAGTACTTC.

Worth noting for this clone: The junction departs from the called germline gene at one end, perhaps through a read error. The J gene is TRBJ1-2, the V gene TRBV30, with 11 bases lining up with TRBD1. Looked up from germline, CDR1 is GTSNPN and CDR2 is SVGIG (reference sequence). This CDR3 contains 11 residues. Here the CDR3 reads CAWNKGQGGFF. CDR3 in DNA: TGTGCCTGGAATAAGGGACAGGGGGGATTCTTC.

This chain links TRBV9 with TRBJ2-7, with D maybe TRBD2 (5 bases). The V and J ends lost 4 bases and 0 bases respectively, with 8 bases between them. The CDR3 is 13 amino acids. CDR1 and CDR2 (germline): SGDLS, YYNGEE. For the CDR3, the DNA is TGTGCCAGCAGCCCTCGGGACTCCTACGAGCAGTACTTC. Translation: CASSPRDSYEQYF.

The V gene is TRBV5-8, the J gene TRBJ2-5; TRBD1 agrees at 7 bases. The CDR3 has 16 residues. The germline CDR1 and CDR2 sequences are SGHTS and YDEGEE. J lost 5 bases, V lost 4 bases, and 14 bases had no gene match. The DNA of the CDR3 is TGTGCCAGCAGCCGGAACTTACAGGGGCGCGGGGAGACCCAGTACTTC. This gives the protein CASSRNLQGRGETQYF.